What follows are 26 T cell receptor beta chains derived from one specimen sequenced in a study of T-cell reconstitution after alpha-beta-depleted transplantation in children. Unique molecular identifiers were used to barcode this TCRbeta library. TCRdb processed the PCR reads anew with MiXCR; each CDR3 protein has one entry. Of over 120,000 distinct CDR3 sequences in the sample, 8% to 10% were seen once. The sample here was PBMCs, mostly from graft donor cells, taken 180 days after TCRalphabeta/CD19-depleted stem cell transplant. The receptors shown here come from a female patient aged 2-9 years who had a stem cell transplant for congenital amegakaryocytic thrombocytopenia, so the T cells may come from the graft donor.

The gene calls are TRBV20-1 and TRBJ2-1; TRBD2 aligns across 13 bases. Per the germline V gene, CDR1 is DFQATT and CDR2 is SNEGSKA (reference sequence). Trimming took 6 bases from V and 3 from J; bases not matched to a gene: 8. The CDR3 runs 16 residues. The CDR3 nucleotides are TGCAGTGCCCCGGGACTAGCGGGACATGGCTACAATGAGCAGTTCTTC. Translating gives CSAPGLAGHGYNEQFF.

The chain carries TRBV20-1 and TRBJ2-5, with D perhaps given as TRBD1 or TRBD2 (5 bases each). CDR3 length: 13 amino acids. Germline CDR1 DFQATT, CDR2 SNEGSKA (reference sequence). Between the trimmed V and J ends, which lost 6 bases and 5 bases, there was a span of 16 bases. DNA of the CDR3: TGCAGTGCCAGGGTGGGGGAGTGGGAGACCCAGTACTTC. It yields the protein CSARVGEWETQYF.

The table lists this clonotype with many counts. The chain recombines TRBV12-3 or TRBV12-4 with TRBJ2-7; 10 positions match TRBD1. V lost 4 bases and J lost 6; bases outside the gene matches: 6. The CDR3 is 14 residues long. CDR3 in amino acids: CASSWDRGLVEQYF. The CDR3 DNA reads TGTGCCAGCAGTTGGGACAGGGGACTAGTCGAGCAGTACTTC.

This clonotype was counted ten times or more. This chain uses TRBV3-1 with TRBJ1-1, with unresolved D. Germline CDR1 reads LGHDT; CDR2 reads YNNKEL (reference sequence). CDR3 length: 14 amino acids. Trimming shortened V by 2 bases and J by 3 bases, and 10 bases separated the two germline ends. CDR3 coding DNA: TGTGCCAGCAGCCAACTGGCGCGGGACACTGAAGCTTTCTTT. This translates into CASSQLARDTEAFF.

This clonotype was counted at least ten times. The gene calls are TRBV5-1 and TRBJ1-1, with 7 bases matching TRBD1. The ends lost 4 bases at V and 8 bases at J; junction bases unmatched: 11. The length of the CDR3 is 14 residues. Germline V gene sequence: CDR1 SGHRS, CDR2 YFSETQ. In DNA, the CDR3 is TGCGCCAGCAGCCTACGGACAGGCAAAACAGAAGCTTTCTTT. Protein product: CASSLRTGKTEAFF.

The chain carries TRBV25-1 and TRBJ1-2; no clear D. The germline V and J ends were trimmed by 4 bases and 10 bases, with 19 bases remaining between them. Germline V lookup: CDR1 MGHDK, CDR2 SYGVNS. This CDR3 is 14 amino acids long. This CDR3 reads CASSVIGKQSDYTF. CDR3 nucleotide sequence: TGTGCCAGCAGTGTTATCGGGAAGCAAAGTGACTACACCTTC.

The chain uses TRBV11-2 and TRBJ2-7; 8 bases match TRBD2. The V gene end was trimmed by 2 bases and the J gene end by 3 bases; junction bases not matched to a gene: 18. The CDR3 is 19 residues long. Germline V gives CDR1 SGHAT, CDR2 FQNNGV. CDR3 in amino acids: CASSLYPLALAGQLYEQYF. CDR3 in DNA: TGTGCCAGCAGCTTATATCCCCTAGCTCTAGCGGGTCAACTCTACGAGCAGTACTTC.

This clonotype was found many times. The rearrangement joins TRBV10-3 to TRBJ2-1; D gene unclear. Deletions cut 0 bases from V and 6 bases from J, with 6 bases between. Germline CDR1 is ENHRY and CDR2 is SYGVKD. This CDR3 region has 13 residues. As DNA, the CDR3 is TGTGCCATCAGTGAGTCAAGCGCCAATGAGCAGTTCTTC. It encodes CAISESSANEQFF.

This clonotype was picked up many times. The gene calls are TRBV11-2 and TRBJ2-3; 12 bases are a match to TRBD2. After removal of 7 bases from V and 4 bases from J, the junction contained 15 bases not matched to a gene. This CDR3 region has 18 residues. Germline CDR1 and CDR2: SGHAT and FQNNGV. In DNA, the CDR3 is TGTGCCAGCAACCACTGGGGGCTAGCGGGGGGGCCGGCAGATACGCAGTATTTT. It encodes CASNHWGLAGGPADTQYF.

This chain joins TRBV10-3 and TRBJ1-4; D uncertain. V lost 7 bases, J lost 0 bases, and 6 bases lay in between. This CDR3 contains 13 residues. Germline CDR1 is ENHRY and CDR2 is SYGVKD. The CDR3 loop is CAIKAATNEKLFF. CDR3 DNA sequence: TGTGCCATCAAGGCCGCAACTAATGAAAAACTGTTTTTT.

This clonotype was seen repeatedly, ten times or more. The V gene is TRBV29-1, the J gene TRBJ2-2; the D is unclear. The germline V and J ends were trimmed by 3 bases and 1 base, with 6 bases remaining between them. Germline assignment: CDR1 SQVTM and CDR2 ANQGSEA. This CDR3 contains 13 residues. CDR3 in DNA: TGCAGCGTTGATGAGCAGAACACCGGGGAGCTGTTTTTT. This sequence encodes CSVDEQNTGELFF.

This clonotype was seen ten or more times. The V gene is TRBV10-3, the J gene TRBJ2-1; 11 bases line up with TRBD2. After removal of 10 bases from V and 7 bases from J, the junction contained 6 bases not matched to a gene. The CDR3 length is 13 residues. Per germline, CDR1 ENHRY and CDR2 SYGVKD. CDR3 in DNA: TGTGCCAGCGAACTAGCGGGGGCTAATGAGCAGTTCTTC. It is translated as CASELAGANEQFF.

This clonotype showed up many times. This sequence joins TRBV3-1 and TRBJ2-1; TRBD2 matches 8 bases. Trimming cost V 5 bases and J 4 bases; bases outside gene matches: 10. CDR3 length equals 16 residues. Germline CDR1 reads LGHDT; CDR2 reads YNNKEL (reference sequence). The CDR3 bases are TGTGCCAGCAGCTCCCCTCGAGCGGGGGAATACAATGAGCAGTTCTTC. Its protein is CASSSPRAGEYNEQFF.

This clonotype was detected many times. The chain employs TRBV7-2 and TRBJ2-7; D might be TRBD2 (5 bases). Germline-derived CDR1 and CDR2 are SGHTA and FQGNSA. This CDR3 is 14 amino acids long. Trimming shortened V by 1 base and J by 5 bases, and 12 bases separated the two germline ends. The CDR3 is CASSLDRGSDEQYF. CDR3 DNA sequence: TGTGCCAGCAGCTTAGACCGGGGTTCGGACGAGCAGTACTTC.

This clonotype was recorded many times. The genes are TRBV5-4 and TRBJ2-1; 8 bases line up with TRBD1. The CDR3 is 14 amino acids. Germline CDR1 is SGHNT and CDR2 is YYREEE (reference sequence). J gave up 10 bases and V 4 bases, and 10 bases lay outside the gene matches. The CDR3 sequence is CASSRTGQVLEQFF. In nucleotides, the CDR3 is TGTGCCAGCAGCCGGACAGGGCAGGTCTTGGAGCAGTTCTTC. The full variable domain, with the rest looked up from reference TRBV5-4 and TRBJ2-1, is ETGVTQSPTHLIKTRGQQVTLRCSSQSGHNTVSWYQQALGQGPQFIFQYYREEENGRGNFPPRFSGLQFPNYSSELNVNALELDDSALYLCASSRTGQVLEQFFGPGTRLTVL.

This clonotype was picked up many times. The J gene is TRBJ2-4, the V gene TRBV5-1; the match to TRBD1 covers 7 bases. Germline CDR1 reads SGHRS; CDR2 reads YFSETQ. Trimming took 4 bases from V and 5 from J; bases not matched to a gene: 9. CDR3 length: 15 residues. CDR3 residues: CASSTTGVMENIQYF. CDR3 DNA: TGCGCCAGCAGCACCACAGGGGTGATGGAAAACATTCAGTACTTC.

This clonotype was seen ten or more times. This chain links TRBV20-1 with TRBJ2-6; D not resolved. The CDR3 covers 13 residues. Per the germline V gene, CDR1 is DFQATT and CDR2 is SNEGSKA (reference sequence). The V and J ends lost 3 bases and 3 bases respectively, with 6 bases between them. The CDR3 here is CSASSDGANVLTF. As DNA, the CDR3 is TGCAGTGCTAGTTCCGATGGGGCCAACGTCCTGACTTTC.

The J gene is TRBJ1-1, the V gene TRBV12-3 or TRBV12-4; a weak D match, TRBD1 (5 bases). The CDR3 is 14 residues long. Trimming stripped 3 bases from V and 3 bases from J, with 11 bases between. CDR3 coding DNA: TGTGCCAGCAGTTTTTGGGGAGGGGACACTGAAGCTTTCTTT. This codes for CASSFWGGDTEAFF.

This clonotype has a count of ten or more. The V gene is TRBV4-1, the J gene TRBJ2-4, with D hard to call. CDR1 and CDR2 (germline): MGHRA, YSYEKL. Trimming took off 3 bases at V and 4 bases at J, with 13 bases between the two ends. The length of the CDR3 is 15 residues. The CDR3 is CASSQLGRSKNIQYF. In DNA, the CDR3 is TGCGCCAGCAGCCAGCTGGGTAGATCTAAAAACATTCAGTACTTC.

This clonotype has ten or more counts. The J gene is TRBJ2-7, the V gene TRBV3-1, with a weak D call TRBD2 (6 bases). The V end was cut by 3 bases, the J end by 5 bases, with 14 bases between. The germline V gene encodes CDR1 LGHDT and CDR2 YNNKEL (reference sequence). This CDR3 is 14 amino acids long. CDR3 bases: TGTGCCAGCAGCCATTCGGGACTCCCTCACGAGCAGTACTTC. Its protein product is CASSHSGLPHEQYF.

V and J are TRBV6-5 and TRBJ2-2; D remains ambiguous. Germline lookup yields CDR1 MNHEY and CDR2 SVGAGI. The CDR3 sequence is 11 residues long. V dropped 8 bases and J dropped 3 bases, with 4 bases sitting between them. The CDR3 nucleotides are TGTGCCAGCCGGGACACCGGGGAGCTGTTTTTT. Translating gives CASRDTGELFF.

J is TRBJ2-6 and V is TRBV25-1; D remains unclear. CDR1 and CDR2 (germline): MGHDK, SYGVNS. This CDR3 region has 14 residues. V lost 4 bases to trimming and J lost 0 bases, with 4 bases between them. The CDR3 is CASSALSGANVLTF. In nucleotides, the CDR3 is TGTGCCAGCAGTGCCCTCTCTGGGGCCAACGTCCTGACTTTC.

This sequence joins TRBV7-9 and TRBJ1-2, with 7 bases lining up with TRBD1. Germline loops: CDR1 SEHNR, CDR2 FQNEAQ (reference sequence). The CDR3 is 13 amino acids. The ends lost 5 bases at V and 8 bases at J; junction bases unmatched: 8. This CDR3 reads CASSKRQGGGYTF. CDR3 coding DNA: TGTGCCAGCAGCAAACGACAGGGTGGAGGCTACACCTTC. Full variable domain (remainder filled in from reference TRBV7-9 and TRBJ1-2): DTGVSQNPRHKITKRGQNVTFRCDPISEHNRLYWYRQTLGQGPEFLTYFQNEAQLEKSRLLSDRFSAERPKGSFSTLEIQRTEQGDSAMYLCASSKRQGGGYTFGSGTRLTVV.

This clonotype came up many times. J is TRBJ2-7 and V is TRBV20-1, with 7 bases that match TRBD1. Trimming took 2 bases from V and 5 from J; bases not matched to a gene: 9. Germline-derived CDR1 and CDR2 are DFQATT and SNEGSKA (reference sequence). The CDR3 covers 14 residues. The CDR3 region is CSARRTGRLDEQYF. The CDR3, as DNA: TGCAGTGCTAGACGGACAGGACGTCTAGACGAGCAGTACTTC.

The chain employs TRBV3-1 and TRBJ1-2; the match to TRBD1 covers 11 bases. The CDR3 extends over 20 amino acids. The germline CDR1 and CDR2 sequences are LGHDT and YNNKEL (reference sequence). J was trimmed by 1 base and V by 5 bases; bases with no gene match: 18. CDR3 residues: CASSEKSVWDRGYNNYGYTF. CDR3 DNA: TGTGCCAGCAGCGAAAAATCTGTTTGGGACAGGGGGTACAATAACTATGGCTACACCTTC.

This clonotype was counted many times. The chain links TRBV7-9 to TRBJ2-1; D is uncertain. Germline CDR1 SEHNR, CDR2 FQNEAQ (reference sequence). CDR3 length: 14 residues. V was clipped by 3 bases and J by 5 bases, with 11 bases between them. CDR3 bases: TGTGCCAGCAGCTTTGATGGGAAACACAATGAGCAGTTCTTC. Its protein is CASSFDGKHNEQFF.